Listed here are 19 T cell receptor beta chains from one sample, sequenced in a study of multiple sclerosis patients with progressive multifocal leukoencephalopathy. Time point noted: time of PML onset. Generated by immunoSEQ multiplex PCR, the TCRdb table keeps only in-frame clones and is missing some. Of fewer than 40,000 clones in the sample, approximately 86% were seen once. The source material was PBMCs, sampled from a patient treated with natalizumab. The receptors stem from a woman between 35 and 50 years old with progressive multifocal leukoencephalopathy.

The chain uses TRBV6-5 and TRBJ1-5; 11 nucleotides agree with TRBD1. The CDR3 has 15 amino acids. The V segment lost 5 bases and the J segment 5 bases; nucleotides outside the gene matches: 5. In germline, CDR1 is MNHEY, CDR2 SVGAGI. CDR3 nucleotides: TGTGCCAGCAGTCCCGGGACAGGGGGGCATCAGCCCCAGCATTTT. This encodes CASSPGTGGHQPQHF.

The CDR3 loop is CASSPDGPIRIKGQYF. The CDR3 region has the DNA TGTGCCAGCAGCCCCGACGGTCCTATTCGGATTAAAGGGCAGTACTTC. The chain carries TRBV7-2 and TRBJ2-7; D ambiguous. The germline CDR1 and CDR2 sequences are SGHTA and FQGNSA. Trimming took off 5 bases at V and 9 bases at J, with 26 bases between the two ends. The CDR3 has 16 residues.

The rearrangement joins TRBV5-1 to TRBJ1-1; D is ambiguous. Germline lookup yields CDR1 SGHRS and CDR2 YFSETQ. The CDR3 loop spans 14 amino acids. V lost 0 bases and J 2 bases, leaving 8 bases between the germline ends. Here the CDR3 reads CASSLVGANTEAFF. The DNA of the CDR3 is TGCGCCAGCAGCTTGGTGGGAGCAAACACTGAAGCTTTCTTT.

The gene calls are TRBV15 and TRBJ2-1; 8 bases match TRBD1. With 0 bases clipped from V and 8 bases from J, the junction kept 9 bases outside the gene matches. The germline gives CDR1 LNHNV, CDR2 YYDKDF (reference sequence). The CDR3 has 16 amino acids. Here the CDR3 reads CATSRESQGARDEQFF. The CDR3 DNA sequence: TGTGCCACCAGCAGAGAGTCTCAGGGGGCTAGGGATGAGCAGTTCTTC.

The J gene is TRBJ2-7, the V gene TRBV6-1; tentatively, D is TRBD1 (5 bases). Germline-derived CDR1 and CDR2 are MNHNS and SASEGT. CDR3 length: 12 amino acids. Trimming pared 9 bases from V and 7 bases from J, leaving 16 bases between. Here the CDR3 DNA reads TGTGCCAGTCGCAGGGAAGGCGGTGAGCAGTACTTC. It translates to CASRREGGEQYF.

The chain recombines TRBV9 with TRBJ1-4; D is uncertain. The end of the DNA fits TRBJ2-2 better, so the J call may be wrong. CDR3 length: 13 amino acids. The germline V gene has CDR1 SGDLS and CDR2 YYNGEE. The CDR3 region is CASSVAPATELFF. The CDR3 bases are TGTGCCAGCAGCGTAGCCCCAGCTACGGAGCTGTTTTTT.

The J gene is TRBJ1-3, the V gene TRBV7-8, with TRBD1 as a possible D gene (6 bases). The CDR3 length is 15 residues. V was cut by 5 bases and J by 4 bases, with 15 bases left in between. Looked up from germline, CDR1 is SGHVS and CDR2 is FQNEAQ. CDR3: CASSDRWAAGNTIYF. The CDR3 nucleotides are TGTGCCAGCAGCGACAGGTGGGCAGCGGGAAACACCATATATTTT.

V is TRBV2 and J is TRBJ1-3; no definite D call. Germline V gives CDR1 SNHLY, CDR2 FYNNEI. The V end was cut by 3 bases, the J end by 3 bases, with 12 bases between. CDR3 length: 15 residues. The CDR3 protein is CASSDEWMGGNTIYF. As DNA, the CDR3 is TGTGCCAGCAGTGATGAATGGATGGGTGGAAACACCATATATTTT. Together with reference TRBV2 and TRBJ1-3, the CDR3 gives the full variable domain: EPEVTQTPSHQVTQMGQEVILRCVPISNHLYFYWYRQILGQKVEFLVSFYNNEISEKSEIFDDQFSVERPDGSNFTLKIRSTKLEDSAMYFCASSDEWMGGNTIYFGEGSWLTVV.

The genes are TRBV29-1 and TRBJ2-4; D is uncertain. This CDR3 region has 14 residues. Germline V gene lookup returns CDR1 SQVTM and CDR2 ANQGSEA. V lost 3 bases and J lost 0, with 9 bases in between. CDR3 region: CSVDNGLAKNIQYF. The CDR3 nucleotides read TGCAGCGTTGATAACGGGTTAGCCAAAAACATTCAGTACTTC.

The table lists this clone with a count of one. The junction differs from germline at one of its ends, possibly a read error. The chain links TRBV6-5 to TRBJ2-1; 8 positions agree with TRBD2. In germline, CDR1 is MNHEY, CDR2 SVGAGI. This CDR3 is 16 amino acids long. CDR3 nucleotides: TGTGCCATCAGTTACTCGATGCGGGGGGCCTACAATGAGCAGTTCTTC. It codes for CAISYSMRGAYNEQFF.

This clone occurred once. The J gene is TRBJ2-2, the V gene TRBV13; TRBD2 matches at 12 bases. This CDR3 contains 19 residues. Germline values: CDR1 PRHDT, CDR2 FYEKMQ (reference sequence). Trimming took 3 bases from V and 6 from J; bases not matched to a gene: 14. CDR3 loop: CASSLQGERLAGAPGELFF. As DNA, the CDR3 is TGTGCCAGCAGCTTGCAGGGGGAGAGACTAGCGGGAGCTCCCGGGGAGCTGTTTTTT. Full variable domain (outside the CDR3, taken from reference TRBV13 and TRBJ2-2): AAGVIQSPRHLIKEKRETATLKCYPIPRHDTVYWYQQGPGQDPQFLISFYEKMQSDKGSIPDRFSAQQFSDYHSELNMSSLELGDSALYFCASSLQGERLAGAPGELFFGEGSRLTVL.

The chain is built from TRBV5-4 and TRBJ2-2, with TRBD2 matching over 8 bases. The germline gives CDR1 SGHNT, CDR2 YYREEE (reference sequence). J gave up 3 bases and V 3 bases, and 7 bases lay outside the gene matches. This CDR3 region has 16 residues. The CDR3: CASSSISGTDTGELFF. CDR3 sequence (DNA): TGTGCCAGCAGCTCCATTAGCGGGACCGACACCGGGGAGCTGTTTTTT.

The chain has TRBV25-1 and TRBJ2-7; D ambiguous. The CDR3 totals 13 residues. Trimming removed 7 bases at V and 3 bases at J, with 13 bases between. Per the germline V gene, CDR1 is MGHDK and CDR2 is SYGVNS. The CDR3 nucleotides read TGTGCCAGCATTAGAAGTCCCTACTACGAGCAGTACTTC. Encoded protein: CASIRSPYYEQYF.

This clone was found once. This chain links TRBV30 with TRBJ1-2, with D maybe TRBD1 (6 bases). Germline-derived CDR1 and CDR2 are GTSNPN and SVGIG (reference sequence). V lost 5 bases and J lost 3, with 22 bases in between. The CDR3 contains 16 residues. The CDR3 region has the DNA TGTGCCTGGGGAAGGAAGGGGGAAATTCTACACTATGGCTACACCTTC. This encodes CAWGRKGEILHYGYTF.

V is TRBV9 and J is TRBJ1-1; D not resolved. Between the trimmed V and J ends, which lost 5 bases and 4 bases, there was a span of 12 bases. The CDR3 spans 13 residues. CDR1 and CDR2 (germline): SGDLS, YYNGEE. The CDR3 DNA reads as TGTGCCAGCAGTGACTCACGAAGCACTGAAGCTTTCTTT. Encoded protein: CASSDSRSTEAFF.

The J gene is TRBJ1-3, the V gene TRBV2; maybe TRBD1 (6 bases). V shed 5 bases and J shed 2 bases, with 13 bases lying between them. This CDR3 is built from 15 residues. The germline CDR1 and CDR2 sequences are SNHLY and FYNNEI. The CDR3: CASSPGGGPGNTIYF. CDR3 sequence (DNA): TGTGCCAGCAGTCCCGGGGGGGGCCCTGGAAACACCATATATTTT.

V gene TRBV2 combines with J gene TRBJ2-7, with 15 bases lining up with TRBD2. The CDR3 spans 16 residues. Looked up from germline, CDR1 is SNHLY and CDR2 is FYNNEI. With V trimmed by 6 bases and J by 3 bases, 6 bases remained unmatched. As DNA, the CDR3 is TGTGCCAGCAGAGTAGGGACTAGCGGGGGGTTCTACGAGCAGTACTTC. This translates into CASRVGTSGGFYEQYF.

The rearrangement uses TRBV30 and TRBJ1-6; a weak D match, TRBD1 (5 bases). There are 12 residues in the CDR3. The germline CDR1 and CDR2 sequences are GTSNPN and SVGIG (reference sequence). Trimming left V 4 bases short and J 8 bases short, with 9 bases between. The CDR3 sequence is CAWKGADSPLHF. CDR3 DNA: TGTGCCTGGAAAGGGGCGGATTCACCCCTCCACTTT.

The rearrangement links TRBV19 to TRBJ2-3, with 11 bases identical to TRBD2. V was clipped by 10 bases and J by 2 bases; unmatched bases: 5. Germline values: CDR1 LNHDA, CDR2 SQIVND (reference sequence). The CDR3 contains 14 residues. CDR3 protein: CATLAGGVTDTQYF. CDR3 DNA sequence: TGTGCCACCCTAGCGGGAGGAGTCACAGATACGCAGTATTTT.